This T cell receptor (beta chain) was sequenced in a study of shared clonotypes between healthy human individuals. Study as a whole: Each donor had three CD4 naive, three CD4 memory, two CD8 naive and one CD8 memory plate.

The V end lost 1 base, the J end lost 0 bases, and 13 bases lay between the germline ends. CDR1 SGHVS and CDR2 FNYEAQ come from the germline V gene. CDR3 length equals 16 residues. Negatively enriched CD4+ T cells were divided by CD45RA into naive and memory. Profiling relied on immunoSEQ multiplex PCR, and the TCRdb table lists in-frame clones only, not all of them. This sample has roughly 2.2 million clones; more than 80% occur once, and the top ten carry around 0.4%. Remarks on this clone: The antigen is unknown.

Whole-study results and caveats: Limited genetic and exposure-history diversity came from having few donors.

Sequenced sample: naive CD4+ T cells from PBMCs. Subset given: CD45RA+ positively selected. The V and J genes are TRBV7-6 and TRBJ2-7, with D possibly being TRBD1 or TRBD2 (6 bases each). The sequence was obtained from a man younger than 35 in good health. Some clones in this sample may be carry-over from other donors' samples. CDR3 loop: CASSLGLGGSSYEQYF. The CDR3 region has the DNA TGTGCCAGCAGCTTAGGGCTCGGGGGCAGCTCCTACGAGCAGTACTTC.